This T cell receptor (beta chain) was retrieved from a study of immune heterogeneity within non-small cell lung tumors (dated by TCRdb to the late 2010s). Regarding the research as a whole: By histology, the tumors included nine to ten non-squamous carcinomas, a few squamous cell carcinomas and 1 tumor not otherwise specified. To look at intratumoral immune heterogeneity, the study ran whole-exome sequencing, RNA-seq and TCR beta repertoire sequencing on several spatially distinct regions taken from every NSCLC tumor. Transcriptome data were available for just roughly 43 loci from around twelve patients, whereas TCR repertoire analysis spanned under 65 tumor loci from fewer than 17 patients. Binding of neoantigens to the HLA alleles of each patient was predicted with netMHCpan-3.0 for mutant peptides of 8 to 11 amino acids.

Genomic DNA was extracted from bulk tumor tissue and used as the TCR template, and approximately 600 ng gDNA was amplified per sample. During surgery, several biopsies were collected from each primary tumor and placed as far from one another as possible within the tumor mass. The study cohort was described as untreated, and the patients were newly diagnosed NSCLC cases having curative surgery. The donor group was made up of about 14 newly diagnosed non-small cell lung cancer patients undergoing surgery with curative intent. Two independent pathologists reviewed the resected tumor masses. Only high-quality DNA and RNA samples were carried forward to sequencing. The TCR beta CDR3 region was amplified with a multiplex PCR system whose first round of about 9 cycles used 32 V-gene forward primers and 13 J-gene reverse primers. The first PCR round was done with a QIAGEN Multiplex PCR Kit, and the primer sequences were filed in Chinese patent CN105087789A. Illumina universal primers were attached in a second round of PCR run with the Phusion High-Fidelity PCR Kit. The TCR libraries underwent paired-end sequencing with a read length of 151 bp on the Illumina HiSeq X Ten platform. From the authors' description of their analysis: Cutadapt removed reads without multiplex PCR primers, PEAR merged read pairs, and MiXCR with default settings called CDR3 regions. Shannon entropy measured repertoire diversity, while clonality was calculated as one minus the Shannon entropy divided by the ln of the count of productive unique sequences. Dominant or high-frequency T-cell clones were defined as clonotypes at frequencies of at least 0.5%. TCRdb ran its own pipeline on the public reads, namely fastp trimming at Q25 and MiXCR clone calling, and kept in-frame beta chains. Rows are unified per CDR3 protein, each entry keeping the most common DNA and genes. In this record, the V and J calls reflect TCRdb's handling and not the investigators' own analysis. Across this sample there are about 1,800 distinct CDR3 sequences, with nearly 50% seen only once. 15% of the sample goes to the ten largest clones.

For CDR1 and CDR2, the germline V gene lists SGHTA and FQGNSA. V is pruned by 8 bases and J by 5 bases, leaving 12 bases of the junction without a gene match. Counted from cysteine to phenylalanine, this CDR3 has 15 amino acids. Only the CDR3 DNA stays, 45 bases, in frame from base 1. What the work shows at the level of the full study, not this receptor alone: High-frequency TCR beta clonotypes were found to be largely distinct between individual patients. A statistically significant but moderate positive correlation (R about 0.34) was observed between local T-cell repertoire clonality and local tumor mutational burden. Within a patient, the same dominant CDR3B clonotypes appeared at multiple loci, but different tumor locations also contained unique high-frequency clones.

On this clonotype itself: The clone's antigen remains unknown. One base away there is no much larger clone; base qualities are not given.

The sequenced sample consisted of lung tumor tissue. The TCR sequence derives from a man between 60 and 70 years old with non-small cell lung cancer. The chain links TRBV7-2 with TRBJ2-3, with 8 junctional bases fitting TRBD2. The CDR3 has the sequence CASSRVAGGGDTQYF. The DNA reads as follows: TGTGCCAGCTCGCGTGTGGCGGGAGGAGGAGATACGCAGTATTTT.